The rows below give T cell receptor beta chains drawn from one sample of a study of OX40 agonist ivuxolimab in advanced cancers. Sequencing used immunoSEQ multiplex PCR; TCRdb keeps in-frame clones, though not all of them. The sample lists 45,000 or so clones, 84% seen once, with 2.6% in the top ten. The sequenced sample was CD4+ or CD8+ T cells sorted from blood, obtained in a trial of the OX40 agonist ivuxolimab. The receptors stem from an adult with an advanced solid tumor such as melanoma, head and neck, liver or kidney cancer. The CDR3 runs from the conserved cysteine through the conserved F or W. A D gene is named only where the DNA matches it firmly. Clone size, where shown, is once, few, many, or a class for clones that have expanded.

-	-	TRBV6-1	TRBJ2-5	CASSEARTMGTQYF	TGTGCCAGCAGTGAAGCGCGAACAATGGGGACCCAGTACTTC
-	-	TRBV6-5	TRBJ1-5	CASSQGGQPQHF	TGTGCCAGCAGTCAAGGGGGGCAGCCCCAGCATTTT
-	-	TRBV6-5	TRBJ1-3	CASSYLEGGSGNTIYF	TGTGCCAGCAGTTACTTGGAAGGGGGCTCTGGAAACACCATATATTTT
few	-	TRBV7-3	TRBJ2-2	CASSFLDTGELFF	TGTGCCAGCAGCTTCTTAGACACCGGGGAGCTGTTTTTT
-	-	TRBV7-9	TRBJ1-1	CASSLGSRTNTEAFF	TGTGCCAGCAGCTTAGGGTCCCGTACGAACACTGAAGCTTTCTTT
-	TRBD2	TRBV11-2	TRBJ2-3	CASSLDRRLAGSTDTQYF	TGTGCCAGCAGCTTAGATCGACGGCTAGCGGGTAGCACAGATACGCAGTATTTT
-	TRBD1	TRBV2	TRBJ1-5	CASSEEGAGNQPQHF	TGTGCCAGCAGTGAAGAGGGGGCCGGCAATCAGCCCCAGCATTTT
once	-	TRBV7-3	TRBJ1-6	CASSLTGGAFNSPLHF	TGTGCCAGCAGCCTCACGGGGGGGGCCTTTAATTCACCCCTCCACTTT
-	TRBD1	TRBV7-6	TRBJ2-5	CAGSLGNRGLEETQYF	TGTGCCGGCAGCTTAGGAAACAGGGGGCTAGAGGAGACCCAGTACTTC
-	-	TRBV4-3	TRBJ2-1	CASSQEGELTYNEQFF	TGCGCCAGCAGCCAAGAGGGCGAACTTACCTACAATGAGCAGTTCTTC
few	TRBD2	TRBV5-1	TRBJ2-2	CASSNGTSGVGMNTGELFF	TGCGCCAGCAGCAACGGGACTAGCGGGGTTGGTATGAACACCGGGGAGCTGTTTTTT
-	-	TRBV18	TRBJ1-1	CASSPETVEAFF	TGTGCCAGCTCACCAGAGACAGTAGAAGCTTTCTTT
-	TRBD1	TRBV6-5	TRBJ1-4	CASSYRDSEKLFF	TGTGCCAGCAGTTACCGGGACAGTGAGAAACTGTTTTTT
-	-	TRBV5-1	TRBJ1-5	CASPLRGGHF	TGCGCCAGCCCCCTGCGCGGGGGGCATTTT
-	-	TRBV9	TRBJ2-7	CASSVVDGAYEQYF	TGTGCCAGCAGCGTAGTAGACGGGGCCTACGAGCAGTACTTC
-	TRBD2	TRBV7-6	TRBJ2-7	CASSPGLVGYEQYF	TGTGCCAGCAGTCCCGGACTAGTCGGATACGAGCAGTACTTC
once	TRBD1	TRBV4-1	TRBJ1-6	CASSQEGTGNSPLHF	TGCGCCAGCAGCCAAGAGGGGACAGGGAATTCACCCCTCCACTTT
-	-	TRBV7-2	TRBJ2-5	CASTFDSRTQYF	TGTGCCAGCACCTTCGACAGCCGGACCCAGTACTTC
-	TRBD2	TRBV7-2	TRBJ2-1	CASSPIAGRPSNEQFF	TGTGCCAGCAGCCCTATAGCGGGTCGTCCCTCGAATGAGCAGTTCTTC
-	-	TRBV7-2	TRBJ1-2	CASSLAGFGSVGGSSGYGYTF	TGTGCCAGCAGCTTAGCGGGCTTCGGTTCGGTGGGAGGGTCCTCTGGGTATGGCTACACCTTC
-	-	TRBV29-1	TRBJ2-1	CSVSGGGTYNEQFF	TGCAGCGTTTCAGGGGGGGGGACCTACAATGAGCAGTTCTTC
-	-	TRBV5-8	TRBJ1-1	CASSWRVTEAFF	TGTGCCAGCAGCTGGAGGGTGACTGAAGCTTTCTTT
-	-	TRBV6-6	TRBJ1-4	CASSSGLDGRKLFF	TGTGCCAGCAGCTCCGGCCTGGATGGTCGAAAACTGTTTTTT
-	-	TRBV19	TRBJ1-5	CASSMGLWQPQHF	TGTGCCAGTAGTATGGGATTATGGCAGCCCCAGCATTTT
-	-	TRBV6-5	TRBJ2-3	CATQGQTDTQYF	TGTGCCACCCAAGGACAGACAGATACGCAGTATTTT
-	-	TRBV11-2	TRBJ2-7	CASSFGLSYEQYF	TGTGCCAGCAGCTTTGGACTTTCCTACGAGCAGTACTTC
-	TRBD1	TRBV5-6	TRBJ2-7	CASSTGQGLWEQYF	TGTGCCAGCAGCACGGGACAGGGGTTGTGGGAGCAGTACTTC
-	-	TRBV5-1	TRBJ2-3	CASSLSVGPADTQYF	TGCGCCAGCAGCTTGTCCGTGGGGCCGGCAGATACGCAGTATTTT
-	-	TRBV19	TRBJ2-1	CASSPSHFSYNEQFF	TGTGCCAGTAGTCCCTCTCATTTCTCCTACAATGAGCAGTTCTTC
-	-	TRBV6-6	TRBJ1-2	CASSYTLQRGRDGYTF	TGTGCCAGCAGTTACACCCTTCAGCGCGGACGGGATGGCTACACCTTC
-	TRBD2	TRBV11-3	TRBJ2-2	CASSSAGGLTGELFF	TGTGCCAGCAGCTCCGCGGGGGGGCTAACCGGGGAGCTGTTTTTT
-	TRBD2	TRBV29-1	TRBJ2-1	CSVPLAGGPYEQFF	TGCAGCGTCCCTCTAGCGGGGGGGCCCTATGAGCAGTTCTTC
-	-	TRBV6-6	TRBJ1-5	CASSYDSNQPQHF	TGTGCCAGCAGTTACGACAGCAATCAGCCCCAGCATTTT
-	TRBD1	TRBV5-1	TRBJ2-5	CASTPRGQIQETQYF	TGCGCCAGCACCCCTCGGGGACAGATTCAAGAGACCCAGTACTTC
-	TRBD1	TRBV7-9	TRBJ1-1	CASSSWDSGNTEAFF	TGTGCCAGCAGCTCCTGGGACAGCGGGAACACTGAAGCTTTCTTT
-	TRBD2	TRBV5-6	TRBJ2-1	CASSLSSGSLEQFF	TGTGCCAGCAGCTTGAGTAGCGGGAGTCTTGAGCAGTTCTTC
-	-	TRBV5-8	TRBJ2-7	CASSPDTREQYF	TGTGCCAGCAGTCCAGACACGAGAGAGCAGTACTTC
-	-	TRBV7-6	TRBJ2-1	CASSLGVGNEQFF	TGTGCCAGCAGCTTAGGGGTGGGTAATGAGCAGTTCTTC
-	TRBD1	TRBV6-5	TRBJ2-5	CASSYGTGGETQYF	TGTGCCAGCAGTTACGGGACAGGGGGTGAGACCCAGTACTTC
-	-	TRBV6-1	TRBJ2-3	CASSEASGDTQYF	TGTGCCAGCAGTGAAGCGTCCGGAGATACGCAGTATTTT
once	TRBD2	TRBV7-9	TRBJ2-7	CASSLAPLGAGVYEQYF	TGTGCCAGCAGCTTAGCCCCCCTTGGAGCGGGGGTCTACGAGCAGTACTTC
-	TRBD2	TRBV18	TRBJ2-7	CASSPTPSGSSYEQYF	TGTGCCAGCTCACCAACTCCTAGCGGGAGCTCCTACGAGCAGTACTTC
few	TRBD1	TRBV6-5	TRBJ2-7	CASSSLRDRGYEQYF	TGTGCCAGCAGTTCCCTTCGGGACAGGGGTTACGAGCAGTACTTC
-	TRBD1	TRBV11-2	TRBJ1-1	CASSPHPGTGEEAFF	TGTGCCAGCAGCCCCCACCCCGGGACAGGAGAAGAAGCTTTCTTT
few	-	TRBV2	TRBJ2-3	CASSEIGVSGDTQYF	TGTGCCAGCAGTGAGATCGGAGTTTCAGGGGATACGCAGTATTTT
-	-	TRBV27	TRBJ1-3	CASSSSTAGGGNTIYF	TGTGCCAGCAGTTCCTCGACAGCCGGTGGTGGAAACACCATATATTTT
once	-	TRBV6-5	TRBJ1-6	CASSYSTDSPLHF	TGTGCCAGCAGTTACTCGACGGATTCACCCCTCCACTTT
-	-	TRBV5-8	TRBJ2-4	CASSLESTYLGNIQYF	TGTGCCAGCAGCTTGGAGTCGACTTACCTAGGGAACATTCAGTACTTC
-	TRBD2	TRBV19	TRBJ2-3	CASSNQLAGTPTTQYF	TGTGCCAGTAGTAACCAACTAGCGGGAACGCCAACTACGCAGTATTTT
-	-	TRBV6-1	TRBJ2-1	CASSVMPAGAAQDEQFF	TGTGCCAGCAGTGTAATGCCGGCGGGGGCGGCCCAGGATGAGCAGTTCTTC
-	TRBD1	TRBV4-1	TRBJ2-3	CASSHQGEGSTDTQYF	TGCGCCAGCAGCCATCAGGGGGAAGGGAGCACAGATACGCAGTATTTT
-	TRBD1	TRBV28	TRBJ2-7	CASSLGGQGLRRIYYEQYF	TGTGCCAGCAGTTTAGGAGGACAGGGCCTAAGACGAATATACTACGAGCAGTACTTC
-	-	TRBV6-6	TRBJ2-7	CASSYPSGGGSGEQYF	TGTGCCAGCAGTTACCCCTCCGGAGGGGGGTCTGGGGAGCAGTACTTC
-	TRBD1	TRBV6-6	TRBJ2-5	CASSYSGTGKETQYF	TGTGCCAGCAGTTACTCGGGGACAGGGAAAGAGACCCAGTACTTC
-	-	TRBV28	TRBJ1-1	CASSSGLNTEAFF	TGTGCCAGCAGTTCAGGGTTGAACACTGAAGCTTTCTTT
-	-	TRBV19	TRBJ2-5	CASSPGSKYQETQYF	TGTGCCAGTAGTCCAGGGTCAAAGTACCAAGAGACCCAGTACTTC
-	-	TRBV5-1	TRBJ2-3	CASWRDTDTQYF	TGCGCCAGCTGGAGGGACACAGATACGCAGTATTTT
-	-	TRBV6-6	TRBJ1-6	CASGVNSPLHF	TGTGCCAGCGGGGTCAATTCACCCCTCCACTTT